This TCR beta chain was observed in a study of graft-versus-host responses after intestinal transplantation (dated by TCRdb to about 2021). Looking at the study overall: The transplants that recipients received were multivisceral, liver-intestinal, or isolated intestinal. Rather than being sequenced by the commercial service, samples from three later patients were sequenced in-house on an Illumina MiSeq and processed with MiXCR. A peak of at least 4% donor T cells among recipient peripheral blood mononuclear cells was the definition used for donor T cell macrochimerism. To identify alloreactive clones, pre-transplant mixed lymphocyte reaction products were sequenced and compared with unstimulated pre-transplant donor and recipient T cells. After intestinal transplantation, graft-versus-host and host-versus-graft alloreactive T cell clones were followed in the graft, circulation and bone marrow using bulk TCR-beta CDR3 sequencing. Every recipient was given anti-thymocyte globulin induction, then maintenance tacrolimus and steroids for roughly three years. The cohort enrolled 20 to 25 intestinal transplant recipients, one of whom was a retransplant, and a few patients without pretransplant specimens were excluded.

From the germline V gene, CDR1 is MNHEY and CDR2 is SVGAGI. The junction shows trimming of 10 bases on V and 6 bases on J, and the gene matches do not reach 4 bases of it. Measured from the cysteine to the phenylalanine, the CDR3 is 11 residues long. Just CDR3 DNA is preserved here, 33 bases in frame from base 1. For this clone: The antigen it binds to is not known. No base qualities exist here, and no much larger clone lies one base off it.

Sample time point, as interpreted from the label and publication: cells obtained before transplantation from donor or recipient. CD3+CD4+ and CD3+CD8+ populations were FACS-sorted from unstimulated pre-transplant donor and recipient cells taken from spleen or lymph nodes. What the work shows at the level of the full study, not this receptor alone: Peak levels of circulating GvH clones were associated with declines in HvG clones early after transplant. GvH clones were found in recipient bone marrow, and some of the GvH clones appeared earlier in ileal mucosa or blood, which is consistent with an intestinal mucosal origin. Patients with donor T cell macrochimerism had high GvH to HvG T cell clonal ratios in their allografts. The conclusions were limited by the relatively low number and heterogeneity of the intestinal transplant patients.

Library method: the immunoSEQ multiplex PCR assay. For most patients, genomic DNA was isolated using the Qiagen DNeasy Blood and Tissue Kit and was shipped frozen to Adaptive Biotechnologies for TCR sequencing. High-throughput TCR-beta CDR3 sequencing of genomic DNA from most patients was performed by Adaptive Biotechnologies. The authors' analysis ran thus. TCR sequencing data were retrieved from Adaptive's ImmunoSEQ software for 18 patients, whereas a few other patients were processed with MiXCR and VDJtools. To correct CD4 versus CD8 sorting errors, any sequence found in both subsets at a frequency ratio below 5:1 was removed. Because the origin of CDR3 nucleotide sequences shared between donor and recipient could not be assigned, those sequences were removed. Alloreactive clones required at least 2-fold expansion over unstimulated cells and minimum CFSE-low frequency of 0.002% (template counts) or 0.001% (read counts). Clones were considered mappable if detected in sequenced pre-transplant spleen, lymph node, or MLR CFSE-low populations of the donor or recipient. Cumulative frequency of alloreactive clones was calculated as a percentage of all sequences weighted by copy number. The source is immuneACCESS, and TCRdb retained only in-frame sequences with V and J called. Part of the clones is not carried over; for the studies checked, unresolved V genes explain less than half of this, and the remainder is unexplained. D and trimming come from the DNA, and the V and J calls and clone size come from that table. Present in this sample are 95,000 to 130,000 clones, approximately 90% of which were seen just once. The top ten clonotypes cover 0.18% of the sample.

The sample was unstimulated CD4+ T cells sorted from spleen or lymph node cells, taken before intestinal transplant. The clonotype was recovered from a human donor who received an intestinal transplant. The V and J genes are TRBV6-5 and TRBJ1-1, and TRBD1 matches 8 of the central bases. The DNA sequence is as follows: TGTGCCACTTACAGGGGGGCTGAAGCTTTCTTT. This translates into CATYRGAEAFF.